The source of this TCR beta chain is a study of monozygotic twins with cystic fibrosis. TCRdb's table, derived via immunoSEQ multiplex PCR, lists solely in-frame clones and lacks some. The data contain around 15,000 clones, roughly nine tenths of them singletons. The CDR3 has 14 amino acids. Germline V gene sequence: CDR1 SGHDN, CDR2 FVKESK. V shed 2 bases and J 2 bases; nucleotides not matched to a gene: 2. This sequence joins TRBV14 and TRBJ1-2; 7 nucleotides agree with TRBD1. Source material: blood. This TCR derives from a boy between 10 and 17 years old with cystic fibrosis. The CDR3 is CASSQQTGNYGYTF. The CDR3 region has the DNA TGTGCCAGCAGCCAACAGACAGGGAACTATGGCTACACCTTC.